One sample yielded the 17 T cell receptor beta chains listed below, sequenced in a study of blood T cell repertoires in COVID-19. The assay was immunoSEQ multiplex PCR, and TCRdb's table has in-frame clones only and misses some. The sample lists some 69,000 clones, 79% occurring once. The specimen was peripheral blood. The receptor set was obtained from a human donor in a cohort sampled during active COVID-19.

This clone was detected only once. The chain links TRBV5-4 to TRBJ2-2; D not certain. V lost 0 bases, J lost 2 bases, and 8 bases lay in between. The CDR3 covers 15 residues. Germline-derived CDR1 and CDR2 are SGHNT and YYREEE (reference sequence). The CDR3 DNA reads as TGTGCCAGCAGCTTGGAACTACCTAACACCGGGGAGCTGTTTTTT. Amino acids: CASSLELPNTGELFF. Complete variable domain (other parts from reference TRBV5-4 and TRBJ2-2): ETGVTQSPTHLIKTRGQQVTLRCSSQSGHNTVSWYQQALGQGPQFIFQYYREEENGRGNFPPRFSGLQFPNYSSELNVNALELDDSALYLCASSLELPNTGELFFGEGSRLTVL.

This chain uses TRBV29-1 with TRBJ2-3; 8 bases are shared with TRBD2. The CDR3 contains 13 residues. The V gene end was trimmed by 4 bases and the J gene end by 5 bases; junction bases not matched to a gene: 5. Germline V gene lookup returns CDR1 SQVTM and CDR2 ANQGSEA. CDR3 sequence (DNA): TGCAGCGTTGCGGGGGGGGCCCAAGATACGCAGTATTTT. As protein: CSVAGGAQDTQYF.

J is TRBJ1-4 and V is TRBV5-1, with 8 bases fitting TRBD1. This CDR3 region has 14 residues. The V gene's germline CDR1 is SGHRS and CDR2 YFSETQ. Losses at the gene ends were 4 bases for V and 3 bases for J; bases not matched to a gene: 2. The CDR3 region has the DNA TGCGCCAGCAGCCTGGGACAGGCTAATGAAAAACTGTTTTTT. The encoded protein is CASSLGQANEKLFF.

This clone was seen once. This chain links TRBV24-1 with TRBJ1-4; TRBD1 matches at 7 bases. The CDR3 loop spans 14 amino acids. V shed 9 bases, J shed 3 bases, and the junction held 6 bases outside the gene matches. Germline V gives CDR1 KGHDR, CDR2 SFDVKD. CDR3 nucleotides: TGTGCCACCGCCTCCGGGACAGCTAATGAAAAACTGTTTTTT. Protein product: CATASGTANEKLFF.

This chain's CDR3 is CASSLVNYGYTF. CDR3 nucleotides: TGTGCCAGCAGTCTCGTTAACTATGGCTACACCTTC. The chain couples TRBV12-3 or TRBV12-4 to TRBJ1-2; D is ambiguous. CDR3 length: 12 amino acids. V was clipped by 5 bases and J by 1 base, with 5 bases between them.

V usage is TRBV7-2 and J usage is TRBJ2-7; D remains unclear. The CDR3 runs 14 residues. Trimming pared 2 bases from V and 0 bases from J, leaving 8 bases between. Germline values: CDR1 SGHTA, CDR2 FQGNSA. CDR3 protein: CASSLREDSYEQYF. The DNA of the CDR3 is TGTGCCAGCAGCTTACGTGAGGACTCCTACGAGCAGTACTTC.

This clone was recorded at least ten times. The V gene is TRBV10-3, the J gene TRBJ2-6, with D uncertain. Trimming left V 7 bases short and J 2 bases short, with 6 bases between. Germline V gene data show CDR1 as ENHRY and CDR2 as SYGVKD. CDR3 length equals 13 residues. CDR3 sequence reads: CAIKGAGANVLTF. Written as DNA, the CDR3 is TGTGCCATCAAAGGAGCTGGGGCCAACGTCCTGACTTTC.

The rearrangement joins TRBV19 to TRBJ2-7, with D possibly being TRBD2 (5 bases). The CDR3 is 12 residues long. With 5 bases removed from V and 3 bases from J, the gap between germline ends came to 8 bases. The germline gives CDR1 LNHDA, CDR2 SQIVND (reference sequence). The CDR3 DNA reads TGTGCCAGTAGTCCGGGGAACTACGAGCAGTACTTC. Its protein is CASSPGNYEQYF.

This chain connects TRBV11-2 to TRBJ2-7; D perhaps matches TRBD1 (6 bases). In germline, CDR1 is SGHAT, CDR2 FQNNGV. The CDR3 is 14 amino acids. The V end was cut by 4 bases, the J end by 0 bases, with 10 bases between. This chain's CDR3 is CASSSGQYSYEQYF. CDR3 nucleotide sequence: TGTGCCAGCAGCTCCGGACAGTACTCCTACGAGCAGTACTTC.

The chain employs TRBV7-2 and TRBJ2-7; tentatively, D is TRBD1 (6 bases). The CDR3 has 14 amino acids. The V gene's germline CDR1 is SGHTA and CDR2 FQGNSA. Trimming removed 5 bases from V and 2 bases from J, with 13 bases in between. Here the CDR3 DNA reads TGTGCCAGCAGCCACAGATGGGACACCTACGAGCAGTACTTC. The encoded protein is CASSHRWDTYEQYF.

This clone was detected only once. The chain recombines TRBV10-3 with TRBJ2-7; D is perhaps TRBD2 (5 bases). Trimming pared 6 bases from V and 0 bases from J, leaving 12 bases between. Germline assignment: CDR1 ENHRY and CDR2 SYGVKD. This CDR3 contains 14 residues. CDR3 DNA: TGTGCCATCAGCCCCGGGCGGGTCTCCTACGAGCAGTACTTC. Amino acids: CAISPGRVSYEQYF.

The chain couples TRBV4-1 to TRBJ2-3, with D possibly TRBD2 on 7 matching bases. V dropped 4 bases and J dropped 0 bases, with 17 bases sitting between them. This CDR3 has 17 amino acids. Germline-derived CDR1 and CDR2 are MGHRA and YSYEKL. The CDR3, as DNA: TGCGCCAGCAGCCTTTTTGGGAGGGGGTCTAGCACAGATACGCAGTATTTT. Its translation: CASSLFGRGSSTDTQYF.

V gene TRBV3-1 (or the pseudogene TRBV3-2) combines with J gene TRBJ1-2, with 7 positions matching TRBD1. Trimming removed 6 bases from V and 4 bases from J; junction bases left unmatched: 5. This CDR3 is built from 13 residues. Germline assignment: CDR1 LGHDT and CDR2 YNNKEL (reference sequence). This CDR3 is CASRGTETYGYTF. The CDR3 nucleotides are TGTGCCAGCAGGGGGACAGAGACCTATGGCTACACCTTC.

The rearrangement links TRBV19 to TRBJ2-3, with D maybe TRBD1 (6 bases). This CDR3 has 15 amino acids. Germline CDR1 reads LNHDA; CDR2 reads SQIVND (reference sequence). Trimming stripped 5 bases from V and 5 bases from J, with 17 bases between. The CDR3 region is CASSPVLQGVDTQYF. The CDR3 region has the DNA TGTGCCAGTAGTCCTGTGTTACAGGGCGTAGATACGCAGTATTTT.

The chain joins TRBV13 to TRBJ2-7, with TRBD2 matching 10 bases. The V gene end was trimmed by 5 bases and the J gene end by 3 bases; junction bases not matched to a gene: 7. The CDR3 is 15 residues long. CDR1 and CDR2 from the germline V gene are PRHDT and FYEKMQ (reference sequence). For the CDR3, the DNA is TGTGCCAGCAGCCTTCTAGCGGGAGTAGGCTACGAGCAGTACTTC. Encoded protein: CASSLLAGVGYEQYF.

The J gene is TRBJ2-1, the V gene TRBV2; 7 nucleotides match TRBD1. From germline, CDR1 is SNHLY and CDR2 FYNNEI. The CDR3 consists of 15 residues. The V gene end was trimmed by 3 bases and the J gene end by 3 bases; junction bases not matched to a gene: 5. The DNA for the CDR3 is TGTGCCAGCAGTGATTTTGGACAGGTCTACAATGAGCAGTTCTTC. Its protein is CASSDFGQVYNEQFF.

The chain joins TRBV2 to TRBJ1-4; 12 bases agree with TRBD1. This CDR3 is built from 20 residues. Germline V gene sequence: CDR1 SNHLY, CDR2 FYNNEI. V gave up 5 bases and J gave up 0 bases; unmatched junction bases: 13. CDR3 in amino acids: CASSTDPRDRGPPTNEKLFF. The DNA for the CDR3 is TGTGCCAGCAGTACAGATCCCCGGGACAGGGGGCCACCAACTAATGAAAAACTGTTTTTT.